These 28 T cell receptor beta chains were sequenced from one sample in a study of T cells after posttransplantation cyclophosphamide. Repertoires were generated with immunoSEQ multiplex PCR, while TCRdb's copy carries only in-frame clones and drops some. The table lists 20,000 to 30,000 clones, 86% of them singletons. Sequencing used PBMCs. These receptor sequences come from a woman aged 55 to 70 with a blood cancer, CMV-positive, and with a related stem cell donor.

This chain joins TRBV21-1 and TRBJ2-7; the tabulated D call, TRBD1, remains unverified against the DNA. TRBV21-1 is marked as a pseudogene. The CDR3 contains 14 residues. The DNA of the CDR3 is TGTGCCAGGCCAACGCGGACACCTTCCTACGAGCAGTACTTC. The encoded protein is CARPTRTPSYEQYF.

V and J are TRBV11-2 and TRBJ2-7, with no clear D. Between the trimmed V and J ends, which lost 1 base and 2 bases, there was a span of 6 bases. The CDR3 runs to 13 residues. Germline V gene sequence: CDR1 SGHAT, CDR2 FQNNGV. The CDR3, as DNA: TGTGCCAGCAGCTTAGGCAGTACCTACGAGCAGTACTTC. As protein: CASSLGSTYEQYF.

The chain is built from TRBV15 and TRBJ2-3; 13 bases line up with TRBD2. CDR1 and CDR2 (germline): LNHNV, YYDKDF (reference sequence). V shed 2 bases, J shed 3 bases, and the junction held 11 bases outside the gene matches. The CDR3 runs 19 residues. This CDR3 is CATSRFTSGLAGETDTQYF. DNA of the CDR3: TGTGCCACCAGCAGATTTACCTCCGGACTAGCGGGAGAGACAGATACGCAGTATTTT.

The chain joins TRBV4-1 to TRBJ2-1, with 8 bases lining up with TRBD1. This CDR3 is 14 amino acids long. The trim removed 3 bases at V and 10 bases at J, leaving 8 bases unmatched. Germline V gives CDR1 MGHRA, CDR2 YSYEKL. The CDR3 sequence: CASSQPGTGGEQFF. The CDR3 DNA sequence: TGCGCCAGCAGCCAGCCTGGAACAGGGGGAGAGCAGTTCTTC.

This clone was observed a handful of times. The chain has TRBV6-1 and TRBJ1-5; 8 bases align to TRBD1. J gave up 6 bases and V 6 bases, and 7 bases lay outside the gene matches. Germline CDR1 is MNHNS and CDR2 is SASEGT. The CDR3 covers 14 residues. DNA for the CDR3: TGTGCCAGCAGCAAAGGACAGGGCGCTCAGCCCCAGCATTTT. Residues: CASSKGQGAQPQHF.

The rearrangement uses TRBV4-2 and TRBJ2-5; possibly TRBD1 for D (6 bases). The CDR3 is 15 residues long. V was clipped by 1 base and J by 4 bases, with 13 bases between them. CDR1 is LGHNA, CDR2 YNFKEQ, per germline. This chain's CDR3 is CASSQVLGAGETQYF. CDR3 DNA: TGTGCCAGCAGCCAAGTTTTGGGGGCGGGAGAGACCCAGTACTTC.

This clone was seen only a few times. This chain joins TRBV29-1 and TRBJ2-3; D may be TRBD1 (6 bases). Germline V gives CDR1 SQVTM, CDR2 ANQGSEA. Trimming took 3 bases from V and 5 from J, leaving 6 bases between them. The CDR3 length is 11 residues. DNA of the CDR3: TGCAGCGTTGACAGGGGAGATACGCAGTATTTT. Amino acid sequence: CSVDRGDTQYF.

This chain links TRBV4-1 with TRBJ2-2, with 8 bases fitting TRBD1. J lost 5 bases, V lost 1 base, and 3 bases had no gene match. Germline assignment: CDR1 MGHRA and CDR2 YSYEKL. This CDR3 is 15 amino acids long. CDR3 residues: CASSQAGQGTGELFF. DNA for the CDR3: TGCGCCAGCAGCCAAGCCGGACAGGGAACCGGGGAGCTGTTTTTT.

The rearrangement uses TRBV5-1 and TRBJ1-1; D is possibly TRBD1 (5 bases). The V end lost 1 base, the J end lost 3 bases, and 13 bases lay between the germline ends. Germline CDR1 SGHRS, CDR2 YFSETQ. The CDR3 runs 15 residues. CDR3 nucleotide sequence: TGCGCCAGCAGCTTGTGGTGGCAGGGTGACACTGAAGCTTTCTTT. This codes for CASSLWWQGDTEAFF.

This clone was observed a handful of times. This chain links TRBV5-6 with TRBJ2-7; 7 bases map to TRBD1. The CDR3 totals 14 residues. Germline V CDR1 and CDR2: SGHDT, YYEEEE. Trimming at V came to 2 bases and at J to 3 bases, leaving 5 bases not matched to a gene. The CDR3 loop is CASSFQGVVYEQYF. The CDR3 DNA follows: TGTGCCAGCAGCTTCCAGGGGGTGGTCTACGAGCAGTACTTC.

The genes are TRBV18 and TRBJ1-5; 8 nucleotides agree with TRBD1. The CDR3 extends over 14 amino acids. The germline gives CDR1 KGHSH, CDR2 LQKENI. V lost 6 bases, J lost 7 bases, and 8 bases stayed unmatched. In nucleotides, the CDR3 is TGTGCCAGCTCTCCGACAGGGGCGGCACAGCCCCAGCATTTT. Amino acid sequence: CASSPTGAAQPQHF.

J is TRBJ2-3 and V is TRBV5-6; no definite D call. The CDR3 covers 12 residues. The V gene's germline CDR1 is SGHDT and CDR2 YYEEEE. V lost 5 bases to trimming and J lost 6 bases, with 10 bases between them. The DNA for the CDR3 is TGTGCCAGCAGTTCCGATCGGGATACGCAGTATTTT. This translates into CASSSDRDTQYF.

The CDR3 DNA reads as TGTGCCAGCAGCGGACACGCGAGGGAGCAGTACTTC. Its protein product is CASSGHAREQYF. The rearrangement uses TRBV6-5 and TRBJ2-7; possibly TRBD1 for D (5 bases). CDR1 is MNHEY, CDR2 SVGAGI, per germline. The V gene lost 6 bases and the J gene lost 7 bases, with 13 bases spanning the gap. The CDR3 consists of 12 residues.

The CDR3 loop is CASARTGSEAFF. DNA of the CDR3: TGTGCCAGCGCGAGGACAGGGAGCGAAGCTTTCTTT. The gene calls are TRBV19 and TRBJ1-1; 8 bases agree with TRBD1. The CDR3 covers 12 residues. V lost 9 bases, J lost 8 bases, and 8 bases stayed unmatched. Germline lookup yields CDR1 LNHDA and CDR2 SQIVND (reference sequence).

J is TRBJ2-7 and V is TRBV18; 12 positions agree with TRBD2. The CDR3 sequence is 18 residues long. V lost 6 bases and J lost 0; bases outside the gene matches: 12. The V gene's germline CDR1 is KGHSH and CDR2 LQKENI. The CDR3 coding sequence is TGTGCCAGCTCTACCACCGGGACTAGCGGGCCAAGCTCCTACGAGCAGTACTTC. Translation gives CASSTTGTSGPSSYEQYF.

In its sample, this clone was seen once. The chain combines TRBV5-6 with TRBJ1-6; 8 bases map to TRBD1. Germline V gives CDR1 SGHDT, CDR2 YYEEEE. This CDR3 comprises 16 residues. With V trimmed by 4 bases and J by 7 bases, 10 bases remained unmatched. For the CDR3, the DNA is TGTGCCAGCAGCCCTATGACAGGGGATGGAAATTCACCCCTCCACTTT. Residues: CASSPMTGDGNSPLHF.

In its sample, this clone was seen once. The J gene is TRBJ2-3, the V gene TRBV6-5, with 9 positions matching TRBD2. Germline CDR1 reads MNHEY; CDR2 reads SVGAGI. The CDR3 sequence is 15 residues long. The V and J ends lost 0 bases and 6 bases, in that order; junction bases with no gene match: 4. CDR3 sequence (DNA): TGTGCCAGCAGTTACTCCGGCGGGAGGGCGGATACGCAGTATTTT. Protein product: CASSYSGGRADTQYF.

The V call is TRBV6-5, the J call TRBJ2-7; tentatively, D is TRBD1 (5 bases). V was cut by 5 bases and J by 5 bases, with 13 bases left in between. The CDR3 covers 13 residues. Per germline, CDR1 MNHEY and CDR2 SVGAGI. This CDR3 is CASSVQGSHEQYF. For the CDR3, the DNA is TGTGCCAGCAGTGTTCAGGGTTCCCACGAGCAGTACTTC.

CDR3 sequence (DNA): TGTGCCAGCAGCACCGGACTGCACACTGAAGCTTTCTTT. Protein: CASSTGLHTEAFF. The chain uses TRBV5-8 and TRBJ1-1, with D hard to call. This CDR3 has 13 amino acids. Trimming shortened V by 4 bases and J by 3 bases, and 10 bases separated the two germline ends. CDR1 and CDR2 (germline): SGHTS, YDEGEE.

This chain joins TRBV5-1 and TRBJ1-1, with TRBD1 as a possible D gene (6 bases). Deletions cut 4 bases from V and 4 bases from J, with 14 bases between. Germline loops: CDR1 SGHRS, CDR2 YFSETQ. CDR3 length: 14 amino acids. CDR3 region: CASSRGGLGTEAFF. Written as DNA, the CDR3 is TGCGCCAGCAGCCGCGGGGGCTTGGGCACTGAAGCTTTCTTT.

Comment on this clone: Relative to the germline gene, one junction end is altered; a read error may explain this. The chain is built from TRBV6-1 and TRBJ2-1; D call uncertain. CDR1 and CDR2 from the germline V gene are MNHNS and SASEGT. The CDR3 sequence is 12 residues long. This CDR3 reads CAGSPRYNEQFF. CDR3 DNA: TGTGCCGGCAGCCCCCGGTACAATGAGCAGTTCTTC.

Notes on this clone: The junction departs from germline at one end; a sequencing error may be responsible. The gene calls are TRBV5-1 and TRBJ2-3; possibly TRBD1 for D (6 bases). This CDR3 spans 15 amino acids. Germline V gene lookup returns CDR1 SGHRS and CDR2 YFSETQ. The CDR3, as DNA: TGCACCAGCAGCCAGGGGAATATAGGAGCAGATACGCAGTATTTT. It encodes CTSSQGNIGADTQYF.

The chain has TRBV18 and TRBJ2-1; TRBD2 is a possible D gene (6 bases). Germline V gives CDR1 KGHSH, CDR2 LQKENI. The CDR3 has 13 residues. V shed 0 bases and J shed 12 bases, with 12 bases lying between them. CDR3 amino acids: CASSPPTYGGQFF. As DNA, the CDR3 is TGTGCCAGCTCACCACCCACTTACGGGGGGCAGTTCTTC.

This chain uses TRBV7-9 with TRBJ2-7; 7 positions match TRBD2. Germline values: CDR1 SEHNR, CDR2 FQNEAQ (reference sequence). The CDR3 extends over 16 amino acids. Trimming at V came to 8 bases and at J to 1 base, leaving 14 bases not matched to a gene. CDR3 region: CASHRWAGDYSYEQYF. Written as DNA, the CDR3 is TGTGCCAGCCATAGGTGGGCGGGGGACTATTCCTACGAGCAGTACTTC.

The V gene is TRBV6-7, the J gene TRBJ2-2; 12 bases align to TRBD2. TRBV6-7 is labeled an ORF, and its function is uncertain. V lost 6 bases and J lost 4; bases outside the gene matches: 6. The CDR3 contains 16 residues. This CDR3 is CASRVTSGSGTGELFF. The CDR3 DNA follows: TGTGCCAGCAGAGTGACTAGCGGGAGTGGCACCGGGGAGCTGTTTTTT.

The chain joins TRBV7-9 to TRBJ1-1; no definite D call. The CDR3 is 13 residues long. The germline CDR1 and CDR2 sequences are SEHNR and FQNEAQ (reference sequence). The germline V and J ends were trimmed by 3 bases and 0 bases, with 5 bases remaining between them. DNA for the CDR3: TGTGCCAGCAGCTTCGAGATGAACACTGAAGCTTTCTTT. Translating it yields CASSFEMNTEAFF.

The gene calls are TRBV29-1 and TRBJ2-1; 7 nucleotides agree with TRBD2. Trimming at V came to 4 bases and at J to 2 bases, leaving 2 bases not matched to a gene. This CDR3 comprises 13 residues. CDR1 SQVTM and CDR2 ANQGSEA come from the germline V gene. This CDR3 is CSVGLAAYNEQFF. CDR3 DNA sequence: TGCAGCGTTGGTCTAGCGGCCTACAATGAGCAGTTCTTC.

The chain joins TRBV5-1 to TRBJ2-7; 11 nucleotides align to TRBD1. This CDR3 has 14 residues. Trimming at V came to 4 bases and at J to 4 bases, leaving 4 bases not matched to a gene. Germline lookup yields CDR1 SGHRS and CDR2 YFSETQ. This chain's CDR3 is CASSHRDRGYEQYF. The CDR3 region has the DNA TGCGCCAGCAGCCATCGGGACAGGGGGTACGAGCAGTACTTC.